These 9 T cell receptor beta chains originate from one sample sequenced in a study of T cells after yellow fever vaccination. TCRdb redid the calling of the 5' RACE reads with MiXCR, one entry per CDR3 protein. The table lists 120,000 or so distinct CDR3 sequences, roughly 9% of them singletons, with roughly 43% in the top ten. Sequencing was performed on CD8+ T cells sorted from PBMCs, taken on the day of the yellow fever booster vaccination. These receptors all come from a man aged 18 to 30 who received the YFV17D yellow fever vaccine.

This clonotype ranks as large. This rearrangement joins TRBV7-2 to TRBJ1-1; 7 bases fit TRBD1. CDR1 is SGHTA and CDR2 is FQGNSA in the germline V gene. V was pared by 1 base and J by 4 bases, with 3 bases of the junction left unmatched. The length of the CDR3 is 14 residues. CDR3 sequence (DNA): TGTGCCAGCAGCTTAGGGTCAGGGGGCACTGAAGCTTTCTTT. Translation: CASSLGSGGTEAFF.

This chain joins TRBV4-1 and TRBJ1-2, with D possibly TRBD1 on 5 matching bases. V lost 0 bases to trimming and J lost 4 bases, with 12 bases between them. Germline CDR1 reads MGHRA; CDR2 reads YSYEKL. This CDR3 has 15 amino acids. CDR3 amino acids: CASSQDGQGSYGYTF. The CDR3 bases are TGCGCCAGCAGCCAAGACGGTCAGGGTAGCTATGGCTACACCTTC.

This rearrangement joins TRBV6-2 or TRBV6-3 to TRBJ2-7; 11 bases are shared with TRBD2. Germline V gene lookup returns CDR1 MNHEY and CDR2 SVGEGT. After removal of 6 bases from V and 5 bases from J, the junction contained 6 bases not matched to a gene. The CDR3 runs 14 residues. CDR3 in DNA: TGTGCCAGCAGAGTAGCGGGGGGGCCGGACGAGCAGTACGTC. It specifies CASRVAGGPDEQYV.

This sequence joins TRBV4-3 and TRBJ1-3; D gene uncertain. CDR3 size: 15 residues. Germline CDR1 is LGHNA and CDR2 is YSLEER. Trimming left V 0 bases short and J 7 bases short, with 13 bases between. In nucleotides, the CDR3 is TGCGCCAGCAGCCAAGACTCGGGGTTTAGGAACACCATATATTTT. This codes for CASSQDSGFRNTIYF.

J is TRBJ2-5 and V is TRBV5-1; D is perhaps TRBD1 or TRBD2 (6 bases each). This CDR3 spans 16 amino acids. Germline V gives CDR1 SGHRS, CDR2 YFSETQ. The V end lost 0 bases, the J end lost 4 bases, and 16 bases lay between the germline ends. The CDR3 is CASSLGKAGGGETQYF. CDR3 coding DNA: TGCGCCAGCAGCTTGGGGAAGGCCGGGGGCGGAGAGACCCAGTACTTC.

This clonotype was counted many times. J is TRBJ1-1 and V is TRBV4-3; 7 bases are a match to TRBD1. Germline V gives CDR1 LGHNA, CDR2 YSLEER. This CDR3 region has 15 residues. The J segment lost 1 base and the V segment lost 4 bases, leaving 6 bases of the junction unmatched. The CDR3 reads CASSRDRAENTEAFF. CDR3 coding DNA: TGCGCCAGCAGCCGAGACAGGGCGGAGAACACTGAAGCTTTCTTT.

This clonotype came up a few times. This chain uses TRBV19 with TRBJ1-5; D is ambiguous. Germline V gene sequence: CDR1 LNHDA, CDR2 SQIVND (reference sequence). With 5 bases removed from V and 7 bases from J, the gap between germline ends came to 9 bases. The CDR3 spans 12 residues. CDR3 sequence reads: CASSPRKQPQHF. The CDR3 coding sequence is TGTGCCAGTAGTCCGCGGAAGCAGCCCCAGCATTTT.

The gene calls are TRBV12-3 or TRBV12-4 and TRBJ1-1; a possible D gene is TRBD1 (5 bases). The CDR3 totals 13 residues. The germline V and J ends were trimmed by 4 bases and 5 bases, with 11 bases remaining between them. CDR3 nucleotide sequence: TGTGCCAGCAGTTCCAGGGTAGGAACTGAAGCTTTCTTT. Protein: CASSSRVGTEAFF.

This clonotype was seen ten or more times. This chain joins TRBV4-3 and TRBJ2-5; 11 nucleotides line up with TRBD1. From germline, CDR1 is LGHNA and CDR2 YSLEER. The V segment lost 0 bases and the J segment 4 bases; nucleotides outside the gene matches: 16. The CDR3 has 20 amino acids. The CDR3 protein is CASSQDRTGGATDTLETQYF. The CDR3 coding sequence is TGCGCCAGCAGCCAAGATCGGACAGGGGGCGCGACCGACACGCTAGAGACCCAGTACTTC.